The present T cell receptor beta chain was sequenced within a study of T cells in Graves' hyperthyroidism and ophthalmopathy. Notes on the study in general: Within blood appeared most thyroid clonotypes that had expanded above 0.001. Ophthalmopathy and stable hyperthyroidism were told apart by a 13 V-J model.

Template material for amplifying TCR beta CDR3 regions consisted of RNA transcripts. First-round RT-PCR targeting the TCR CDR3 was performed with the HTBI primer set. Via MiXCR, TCRdb re-called the multiplex PCR reads, giving one row per CDR3 protein. The sample has about half a million distinct CDR3 sequences, around 20% seen once; the top ten hold 45% to 50%. V shed 5 bases and J 1 base; nucleotides not matched to a gene: 4. This CDR3 contains 16 residues. Ten or more counts support this clonotype. Its target is not known. Uncontrolled infection, other autoimmune disease, pregnancy or lactation barred patients from enrollment.

V and J are TRBV12-3 or TRBV12-4 and TRBJ1-5; 11 bases match TRBD1. Sequenced input: blood. The clonotype originates from a man in his forties with Graves' ophthalmopathy. The CDR3 nucleotides are TGTGCCAGCAGTCGGACAGGGGGCAGGAGCAATCAGCCCCAGCATTTT. Amino acids: CASSRTGGRSNQPQHF.